This T cell receptor beta chain is from a study of T cell clonotyping in hematopoietic cell transplantation. Study-wide background: Pretransplant recipient samples were taken after cytoreduction.

A note on this clone: What it binds is unknown.

Sequencing used immunoSEQ multiplex PCR; TCRdb keeps in-frame clones, though not all of them. The repertoire holds 45,000 or so clones, around 84% seen once, with 5.3% in the top ten. Study conclusions and caveats: Recipient TCR diversity dropped after transplant; expanded clonotypes rose from day 30 to 180. No sorting was done, leaving CD4 and CD8 contributions mixed. At the given depth, recipient repertoires were over 97% de novo clonotypes.

Deletions cut 6 bases from V and 5 bases from J, with 19 bases between. Germline values: CDR1 MNHEY, CDR2 SVGAGI. The CDR3 extends over 15 amino acids. Time point reported: recipient sample about 28 days before transplant, after cytoreduction. The sequence was obtained from a man in his 60s with myelodysplastic syndrome. Some clones in this sample may be carry-over from other donors' samples. The chain couples TRBV6-5 to TRBJ2-5; D is perhaps TRBD2 (6 bases). The sequencing used peripheral blood mononuclear cells, collected before stem cell transplant. CDR3 loop: CASSSTSWGWETQYF. CDR3 nucleotide sequence: TGTGCCAGCAGCTCCACTAGCTGGGGGTGGGAGACCCAGTACTTC.